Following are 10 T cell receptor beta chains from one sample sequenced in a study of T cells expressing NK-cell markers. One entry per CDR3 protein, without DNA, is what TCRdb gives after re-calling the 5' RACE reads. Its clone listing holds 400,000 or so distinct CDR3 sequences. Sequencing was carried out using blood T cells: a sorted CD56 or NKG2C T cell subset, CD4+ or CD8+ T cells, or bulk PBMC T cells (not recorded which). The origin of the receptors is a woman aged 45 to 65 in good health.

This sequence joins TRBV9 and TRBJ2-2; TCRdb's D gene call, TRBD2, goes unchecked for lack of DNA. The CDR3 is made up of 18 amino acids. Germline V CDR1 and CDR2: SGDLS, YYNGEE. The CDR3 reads CASSTRLAGTANTGELFF. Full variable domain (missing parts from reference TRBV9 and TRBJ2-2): DSGVTQTPKHLITATGQRVTLRCSPRSGDLSVYWYQQSLDQGLQFLIQYYNGEERAKGNILERFSAQQFPDLHSELNLSSLELGDSALYFCASSTRLAGTANTGELFFGEGSRLTVL.

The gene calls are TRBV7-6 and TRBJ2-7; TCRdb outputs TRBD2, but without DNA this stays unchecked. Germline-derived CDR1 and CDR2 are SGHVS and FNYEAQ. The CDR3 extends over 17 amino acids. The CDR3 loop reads CASSLGPGTSGTYEQYF.

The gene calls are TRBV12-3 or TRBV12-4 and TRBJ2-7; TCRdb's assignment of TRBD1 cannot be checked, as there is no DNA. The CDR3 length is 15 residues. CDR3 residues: CASRGAHRAEFEQYF.

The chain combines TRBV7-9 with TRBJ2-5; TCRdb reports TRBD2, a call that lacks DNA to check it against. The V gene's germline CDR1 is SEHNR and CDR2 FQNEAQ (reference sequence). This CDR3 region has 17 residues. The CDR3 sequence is CASSLGGLAGDRKTQYF. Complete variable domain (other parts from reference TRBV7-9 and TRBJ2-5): DTGVSQNPRHKITKRGQNVTFRCDPISEHNRLYWYRQTLGQGPEFLTYFQNEAQLEKSRLLSDRFSAERPKGSFSTLEIQRTEQGDSAMYLCASSLGGLAGDRKTQYFGPGTRLLVL.

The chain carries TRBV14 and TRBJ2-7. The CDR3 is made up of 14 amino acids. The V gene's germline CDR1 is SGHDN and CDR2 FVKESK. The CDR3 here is CASSPSADPYQQYF.

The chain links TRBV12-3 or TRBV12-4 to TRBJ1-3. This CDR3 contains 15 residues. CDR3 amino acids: CASSRTSFSGNTIYF.

This CDR3 reads CASSLPGAVYF. This chain uses TRBV28 with TRBJ2-5; the D call from TCRdb, TRBD2, cannot be confirmed without DNA. The germline V gene has CDR1 MDHEN and CDR2 SYDVKM. The CDR3 spans 11 residues. Complete variable domain (other parts from reference TRBV28 and TRBJ2-5): DVKVTQSSRYLVKRTGEKVFLECVQDMDHENMFWYRQDPGLGLRLIYFSYDVKMKEKGDIPEGYSVSREKKERFSLILESASTNQTSMYLCASSLPGAVYFGPGTRLLVL.

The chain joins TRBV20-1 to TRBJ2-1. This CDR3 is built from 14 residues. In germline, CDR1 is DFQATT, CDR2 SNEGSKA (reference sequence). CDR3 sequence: CSARKDSFYNEQFF.

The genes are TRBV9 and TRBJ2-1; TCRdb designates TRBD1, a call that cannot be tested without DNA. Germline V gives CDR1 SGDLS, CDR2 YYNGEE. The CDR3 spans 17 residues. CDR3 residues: CASSAALRDRTWNEQFF.

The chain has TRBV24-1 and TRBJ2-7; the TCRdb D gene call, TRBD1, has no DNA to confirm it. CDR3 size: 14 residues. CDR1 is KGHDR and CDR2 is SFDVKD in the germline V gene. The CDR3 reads CATSPQGSTYEQYF.